The entry below gives a single TCR beta chain sequence along with its context. Its matching antigen is unknown. The data belong to a study of post-analysis software for immune sequencing data. TCR beta cDNA libraries included unique molecular identifiers. One entry per CDR3 protein, called by TCRdb with MiXCR from the PCR reads. The sample holds hundreds of thousands of distinct CDR3 sequences, 59% seen once. Study-wide points: Multiple sclerosis patients showed significantly lower normalized Chao1 diversity than controls did. Controls showed lower frequencies than patients for roughly five TRBV segments, and TRBV5-6, TRBV5-1 and TRBV20-1 were among these.

With 5 bases clipped from V and 3 bases from J, the junction kept 11 bases outside the gene matches. Germline V gives CDR1 ENHRY, CDR2 SYGVKD. This CDR3 region has 16 residues. The origin of this receptor is a girl aged 2 to 9 with multiple sclerosis. V gene TRBV10-3 combines with J gene TRBJ1-2; 8 nucleotides match TRBD1. Sequencing was performed on blood. CDR3 sequence reads: CAISTGQGEAHYGYTF. CDR3 nucleotides: TGTGCCATCAGTACTGGACAGGGAGAGGCACACTATGGCTACACCTTC.